These T cell receptor beta chains were read from a single sample in a study of T cells in Graves' hyperthyroidism and ophthalmopathy. TCRdb independently ran MiXCR on the multiplex PCR reads; one entry per CDR3 protein. The data show 390,000 or so distinct CDR3 sequences, with about 14% seen just once and over 10% held by the top ten. Sequencing was done on a sample of blood. These receptor sequences come from a man in his late teens or twenties with Graves' ophthalmopathy. Both conserved end residues are trimmed from each CDR3. The D gene is left open where the match is weak. Rows may omit the clone size; those that give it use once, few, many or a size class.

many | NA | TRBV7-9 | ASSLRGIGYNEQF
many | NA | TRBV5-1 | ASSLSGFARSTDTQY
many | NA | TRBV5-1 | ASSLGGAGISPLH
many | NA | TRBV28 | ASSFLANTGELF
NA | TRBD2 | TRBV20-1 | SANLAGVDEQF
few | TRBD2 | TRBV6-2/TRBV6-3 | ASSYRMGRGFSYEQY
many | TRBD1 | TRBV15 | ATSSVHRGGNQPQH
many | TRBD2 | TRBV7-9 | ASSHTPGLAFPRTDTQY
many | TRBD2 | TRBV6-1 | ASSTRTSGSYNEQF
many | TRBD1 | TRBV18 | ASSPEGQGDSPLH
NA | NA | TRBV25-1 | ASSGRAVRSDEQY
many | NA | TRBV27 | ASSYGGGLGTQY
many | TRBD1 | TRBV10-3 | AISTAQGVGNYGYT
many | TRBD1 | TRBV6-1 | ASSSHPVHRGTSPLH
many | NA | TRBV6-1 | ASKEVAGSYEQY
many | NA | TRBV10-3 | AISDRTWYADTQY
many | TRBD1 | TRBV5-1 | ASSLEAGQGNSPLH
many | NA | TRBV7-9 | ASSLLGGASTDTQY
many | NA | TRBV6-1 | ASRKGGEKLF
many | TRBD2 | TRBV12-3/TRBV12-4 | ASSQPLAGGFEQY
few | NA | TRBV25-1 | ASSQYGTDGYT
many | TRBD2 | TRBV9 | ASSVLAGGQETQY
many | TRBD2 | TRBV12-3/TRBV12-4 | ASSLQTSGRAEQY
many | NA | TRBV13 | ASSLGGPLSNQPQH
many | NA | TRBV3-1 | ASSHLDWAAAQY
NA | NA | TRBV15 | ATSSSRDFYEQY
many | TRBD1 | TRBV5-1 | ASSLLGTETEAF
many | TRBD2 | TRBV9 | ASSVSLAGDVQETQY
many | NA | TRBV12-3/TRBV12-4 | ASSSLRIVGHSGANVLT
many | TRBD2 | TRBV11-2 | AIDRLAGFAGELF
many | TRBD1 | TRBV2 | ASTRDRGSDTQY
many | NA | TRBV7-6 | ASSQQGSEQF
NA | NA | TRBV2 | ASSVWGRTTWEQY
many | NA | TRBV10-3 | AISDGYEQF
many | TRBD2 | TRBV11-2 | ASSSSLAGGTLSGELF
many | NA | TRBV18 | ASSNTDTQY